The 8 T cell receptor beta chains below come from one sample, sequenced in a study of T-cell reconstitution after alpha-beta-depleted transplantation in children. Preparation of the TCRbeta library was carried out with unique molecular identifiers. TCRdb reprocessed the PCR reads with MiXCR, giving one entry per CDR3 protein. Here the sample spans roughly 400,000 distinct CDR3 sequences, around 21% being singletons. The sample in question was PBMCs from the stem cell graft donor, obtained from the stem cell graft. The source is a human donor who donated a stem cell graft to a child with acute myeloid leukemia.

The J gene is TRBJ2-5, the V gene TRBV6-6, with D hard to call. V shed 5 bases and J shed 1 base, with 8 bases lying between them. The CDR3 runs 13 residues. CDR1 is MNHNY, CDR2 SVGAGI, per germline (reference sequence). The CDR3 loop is CASSVNAQETQYF. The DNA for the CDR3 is TGTGCCAGCAGTGTAAATGCCCAAGAGACCCAGTACTTC.

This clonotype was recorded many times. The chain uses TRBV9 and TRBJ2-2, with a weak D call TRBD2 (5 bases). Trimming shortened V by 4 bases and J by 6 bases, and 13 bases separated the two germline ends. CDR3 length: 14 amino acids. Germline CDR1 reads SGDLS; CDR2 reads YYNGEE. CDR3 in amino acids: CASSLTSSAGELFF. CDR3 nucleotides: TGTGCCAGCAGCCTAACTAGTTCGGCCGGGGAGCTGTTTTTT.

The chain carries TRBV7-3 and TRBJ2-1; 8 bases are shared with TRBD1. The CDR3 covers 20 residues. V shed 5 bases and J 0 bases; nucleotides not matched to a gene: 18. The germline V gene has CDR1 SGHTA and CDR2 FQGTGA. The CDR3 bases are TGTGCCAGCAGCCCCCACCTCAGGGGGCCGGTCCCAAGCTCCTACAATGAGCAGTTCTTC. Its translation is CASSPHLRGPVPSSYNEQFF.

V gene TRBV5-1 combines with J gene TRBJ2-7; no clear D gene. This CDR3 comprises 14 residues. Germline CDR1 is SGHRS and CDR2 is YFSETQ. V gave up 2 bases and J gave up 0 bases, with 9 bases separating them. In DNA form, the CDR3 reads TGCGCCAGCAGCTTTAATGGGCACTCCTACGAGCAGTACTTC. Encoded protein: CASSFNGHSYEQYF.

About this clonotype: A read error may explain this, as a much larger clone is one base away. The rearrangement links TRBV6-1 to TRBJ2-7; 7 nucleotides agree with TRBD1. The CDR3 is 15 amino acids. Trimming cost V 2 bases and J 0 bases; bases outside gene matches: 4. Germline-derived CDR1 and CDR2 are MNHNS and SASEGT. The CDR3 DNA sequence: TGTGCCAGCAGTGAACCGACAGGGAGCTCCTACGAGCAGTACTTC. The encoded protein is CASSEPTGSSYEQYF.

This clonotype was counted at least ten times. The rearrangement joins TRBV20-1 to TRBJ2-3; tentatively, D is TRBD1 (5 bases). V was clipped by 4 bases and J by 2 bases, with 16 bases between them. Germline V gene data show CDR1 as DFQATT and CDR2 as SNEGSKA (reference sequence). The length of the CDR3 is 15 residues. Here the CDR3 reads CSAKRGGGDTDTQYF. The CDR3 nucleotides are TGCAGTGCTAAAAGGGGCGGTGGGGACACAGATACGCAGTATTTT.

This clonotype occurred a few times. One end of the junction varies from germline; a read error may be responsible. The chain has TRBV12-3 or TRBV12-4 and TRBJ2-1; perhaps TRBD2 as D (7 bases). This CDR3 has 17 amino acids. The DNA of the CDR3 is TGTGCCAGCACTACCGCGGCGGGGGCGAGCTCCTACAATGAGCAGTTCTTT. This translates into CASTTAAGASSYNEQFF.

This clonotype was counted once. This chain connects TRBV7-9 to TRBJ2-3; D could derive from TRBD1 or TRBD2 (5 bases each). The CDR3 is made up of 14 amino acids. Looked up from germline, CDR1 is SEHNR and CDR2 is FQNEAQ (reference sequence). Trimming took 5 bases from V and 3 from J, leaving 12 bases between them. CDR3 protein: CASSPLGETDTQYF. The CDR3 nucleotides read TGTGCCAGCAGCCCCCTGGGGGAGACAGATACGCAGTATTTT. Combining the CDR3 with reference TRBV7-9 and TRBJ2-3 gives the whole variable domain DTGVSQNPRHKITKRGQNVTFRCDPISEHNRLYWYRQTLGQGPEFLTYFQNEAQLEKSRLLSDRFSAERPKGSFSTLEIQRTEQGDSAMYLCASSPLGETDTQYFGPGTRLTVL.